Sequencing of this T cell receptor beta chain was carried out in a study of T cell clonotyping in hematopoietic cell transplantation. Turning to this clone: The antigen is not known.

Recipient blood drawn about 28 days pretransplant and days 30, 100, 180 after. The repertoire was sequenced with immunoSEQ multiplex PCR; TCRdb's copy has only in-frame clones and lacks some. The table records 1,500 to 2,500 clones, roughly 92% of them present only once. Broader study findings: After transplant, recipient diversity fell while pathologically expanded clonotypes grew through day 180.

CDR1 and CDR2 (germline): SGDLS, YYNGEE. V lost 0 bases, J lost 4 bases, and 2 bases lay in between. The CDR3 length is 13 residues. The receptor was isolated from a female patient between 50 and 59 years old who had an allogeneic stem cell transplant from a related donor, so the T cells may come from the graft donor. Some clones in this sample may be carry-over from other donors' samples. The chain links TRBV9 to TRBJ2-6; unclear D gene. The sample in question was peripheral blood mononuclear cells, obtained 30 days after allogeneic stem cell transplant. CDR3: CASSVVGANVLTF. DNA for the CDR3: TGTGCCAGCAGCGTAGTAGGGGCCAACGTCCTGACTTTC.